Detailed here is one TCR beta chain. Its target is not known. This sample was taken from a study of CXCR3-negative and CXCR3-positive naive CD8 T cells. On the study more broadly: Sequencing gave 120 million to 150 million TRB reads overall, about 1.5 +/- 0.3 million per library. Study-level findings and limits: CXCR3-negative and CXCR3-positive naive cells shared comparable TRBV-TRBJ usage, but memory cells did not. Fresh PBMCs went into most assays, and CXCR3 expression partly declined after cryopreservation.

Every individual CD8+ T cell subset underwent sorting in triplicate at more than 250,000 cells apiece. UMI labels and 5' RACE were used to prepare the TRB cDNA libraries. TCRdb re-called the 5' RACE reads; one entry per CDR3 protein, DNA not given. This listing includes around 57,000 distinct CDR3 sequences. The sample comprised memory CD8+ T cells from blood. This TCR came from a human donor in good health. Some clones in this sample may be carry-over from other donors' samples.

The CDR3 reads CASSLVPSGRAGEQFF. V gene TRBV13 combines with J gene TRBJ2-1; the D call of TRBD2 rests on TCRdb alone, since no DNA is present to check it. The CDR3 consists of 16 residues. Germline values: CDR1 PRHDT, CDR2 FYEKMQ (reference sequence).